These T cell receptor beta chains were read from a single sample in a study of radiation and T cells in renal cell carcinoma. Data came from immunoSEQ multiplex PCR; TCRdb stores just in-frame clones and leaves some out. The sample has approximately 40,000 clones, 80% to 85% seen once. Sequences were derived from blood, sampled from a patient whose treatment included radiotherapy and nephrectomy. Every receptor here comes from a woman in her 70s with renal cell carcinoma. CDR3s include the opening cysteine and the closing phenylalanine or tryptophan. The order of the fields is V gene, clone size, J gene, D gene, CDR3 protein, CDR3 DNA. The D gene is left open where the match is weak. Not every row has a clone size; where given, it reads once, few, many or a size class.

v_call: TRBV5-6; clone_size: NA; j_call: TRBJ2-1; d_call: NA; cdr3_aa: CASSSPGTWKENEQFF; cdr3_nt: TGTGCCAGCAGCTCACCCGGGACTTGGAAAGAGAATGAGCAGTTCTTC
v_call: TRBV18; clone_size: NA; j_call: TRBJ2-2; d_call: NA; cdr3_aa: CASSPQGNTGELFF; cdr3_nt: TGTGCCAGCTCACCACAGGGGAACACCGGGGAGCTGTTTTTT
v_call: TRBV29-1; clone_size: NA; j_call: TRBJ1-5; d_call: TRBD1; cdr3_aa: CSVGQVNQPQHF; cdr3_nt: TGCAGCGTCGGACAGGTTAATCAGCCCCAGCATTTT
v_call: TRBV19; clone_size: NA; j_call: TRBJ2-7; d_call: NA; cdr3_aa: CASADTLTYEQYF; cdr3_nt: TGTGCCAGTGCCGACACGCTTACCTACGAGCAGTACTTC
v_call: TRBV9; clone_size: NA; j_call: TRBJ1-5; d_call: NA; cdr3_aa: CASSVGPLMNQPQHF; cdr3_nt: TGTGCCAGCAGCGTAGGCCCCTTGATGAACCAGCCCCAGCATTTT
v_call: TRBV7-2; clone_size: NA; j_call: TRBJ2-1; d_call: TRBD2; cdr3_aa: CASSLSSGEAYNEQFF; cdr3_nt: TGTGCCAGCAGCCTATCTAGCGGGGAGGCCTACAATGAGCAGTTCTTC
v_call: TRBV6-1; clone_size: NA; j_call: TRBJ2-7; d_call: NA; cdr3_aa: CASTSGSYEQYF; cdr3_nt: TGTGCCAGCACCTCGGGCTCCTACGAGCAGTACTTC
v_call: TRBV7-2; clone_size: NA; j_call: TRBJ2-5; d_call: TRBD1; cdr3_aa: CASSLAGHRGETQYF; cdr3_nt: TGTGCCAGCAGCTTAGCGGGACACAGGGGAGAGACCCAGTACTTC
v_call: TRBV2; clone_size: NA; j_call: TRBJ2-1; d_call: TRBD2; cdr3_aa: CASRIGLADNEQFF; cdr3_nt: TGTGCCAGCAGGATTGGACTAGCGGACAATGAGCAGTTCTTC
v_call: TRBV19; clone_size: NA; j_call: TRBJ2-5; d_call: NA; cdr3_aa: CASRKGPSSQETQYF; cdr3_nt: TGTGCCAGTAGGAAAGGGCCCAGTTCTCAAGAGACCCAGTACTTC
v_call: TRBV5-1; clone_size: NA; j_call: TRBJ1-6; d_call: TRBD1; cdr3_aa: CASSLETGVNSPLHF; cdr3_nt: TGCGCCAGCAGCTTGGAGACAGGGGTGAATTCACCCCTCCACTTT
v_call: TRBV4-2; clone_size: NA; j_call: TRBJ2-3; d_call: NA; cdr3_aa: CASSQETGGASTDTQYF; cdr3_nt: TGTGCCAGCAGCCAAGAAACGGGGGGCGCTAGCACAGATACGCAGTATTTT
v_call: TRBV19; clone_size: NA; j_call: TRBJ2-5; d_call: TRBD2; cdr3_aa: CASSPGLAGTKETQYF; cdr3_nt: TGTGCCAGTAGTCCAGGACTAGCGGGTACAAAAGAGACCCAGTACTTC
v_call: TRBV5-3; clone_size: NA; j_call: TRBJ2-2; d_call: NA; cdr3_aa: CARSARTGKNTGELFF; cdr3_nt: TGTGCCAGAAGCGCTCGGACCGGAAAGAACACCGGGGAGCTGTTTTTT
v_call: TRBV6-5; clone_size: once; j_call: TRBJ2-3; d_call: NA; cdr3_aa: CATQPWGEGTQYF; cdr3_nt: TGTGCCACGCAACCTTGGGGGGAAGGTACGCAGTATTTT
v_call: TRBV7-8; clone_size: NA; j_call: TRBJ2-5; d_call: TRBD1; cdr3_aa: CASSPQGDGTQYF; cdr3_nt: TGTGCCAGCAGCCCCCAGGGGGATGGGACCCAGTACTTC
v_call: TRBV7-9; clone_size: NA; j_call: TRBJ1-3; d_call: NA; cdr3_aa: CASSPRGLSSGNTIYF; cdr3_nt: TGTGCCAGCAGCCCCCGGGGACTGAGCTCTGGAAACACCATATATTTT
v_call: TRBV10-3; clone_size: few; j_call: TRBJ1-5; d_call: NA; cdr3_aa: CAISEDYNQPQHF; cdr3_nt: TGTGCCATCAGTGAGGACTACAATCAGCCCCAGCATTTT
v_call: TRBV6-5; clone_size: NA; j_call: TRBJ1-1; d_call: NA; cdr3_aa: CASSYLEGNTEAFF; cdr3_nt: TGTGCCAGCAGTTACCTGGAGGGGAACACTGAAGCTTTCTTT
v_call: TRBV5-1; clone_size: NA; j_call: TRBJ1-2; d_call: NA; cdr3_aa: CASSPREGEGYTF; cdr3_nt: TGCGCCAGCAGCCCAAGGGAGGGGGAAGGCTACACCTTC
v_call: TRBV7-9; clone_size: NA; j_call: TRBJ2-7; d_call: NA; cdr3_aa: CASSLGVAYEQYF; cdr3_nt: TGTGCCAGCAGCTTGGGGGTAGCCTACGAGCAGTACTTC
v_call: TRBV5-1; clone_size: NA; j_call: TRBJ1-2; d_call: NA; cdr3_aa: CASSLSPGNTYYGYTF; cdr3_nt: TGCGCCAGCAGCTTGAGTCCTGGTAACACCTACTATGGCTACACCTTC
v_call: TRBV7-8; clone_size: once; j_call: TRBJ2-7; d_call: NA; cdr3_aa: CASSLARSSYEQYF; cdr3_nt: TGTGCCAGCAGCTTAGCGCGCAGCTCCTACGAGCAGTACTTC
v_call: TRBV19; clone_size: NA; j_call: TRBJ2-6; d_call: TRBD1; cdr3_aa: CASTPGQGVSGANVLTF; cdr3_nt: TGTGCCAGCACACCGGGACAGGGGGTATCTGGGGCCAACGTCCTGACTTTC